The next 18 T cell receptor beta chains were all read from a single sample in a study of PD-L1 blockade in urothelial cancer (dated by TCRdb to about 2017). Libraries came from the immunoSEQ multiplex PCR assay. What TCRdb holds here is the immuneACCESS table cut down to in-frame rearrangements. Part of the clones is not present; checked against another copy, under half of the missing clones reflect an unresolved V gene, and the others are unexplained. Within this sample are around 40,000 clones, with around 84% of them counted one time only. The top ten clones comprise roughly 2.5% of the sample. Sample time point, as interpreted from the label and publication: peripheral blood 6 weeks after treatment start. Source: PBMCs, taken around atezolizumab (anti-PD-L1) treatment. These receptors all come from a man between 70 and 80 years old with urothelial cancer.

The chain combines TRBV4-2 with TRBJ2-3; 10 nucleotides agree with TRBD2. The junction had 3 bases not matched to a gene; V was cut back by 0 bases and J by 3 bases. This CDR3 comprises 16 residues. Per the germline V gene, CDR1 is LGHNA and CDR2 is YNFKEQ. The DNA of the CDR3 is TGTGCCAGCAGCCAAGAATTAGCGGGAGGAACAGATACGCAGTATTTT. Protein sequence: CASSQELAGGTDTQYF.

The chain recombines TRBV27 with TRBJ2-1; perhaps TRBD2 as D (7 bases). Per germline, CDR1 MNHEY and CDR2 SMNVEV (reference sequence). CDR3 size: 15 residues. V lost 5 bases to trimming and J lost 3 bases, with 14 bases between them. The CDR3 loop is CASSPRGGDYNEQFF. CDR3 sequence (DNA): TGTGCCAGCAGTCCGCGCGGGGGCGACTACAATGAGCAGTTCTTC.

The chain has TRBV2 and TRBJ2-5; 10 nucleotides match TRBD1. The germline V gene encodes CDR1 SNHLY and CDR2 FYNNEI. CDR3 length: 15 residues. Trimming at V came to 6 bases and at J to 5 bases, leaving 9 bases not matched to a gene. The DNA for the CDR3 is TGTGCCAGCAGCCCCGAGACGGACAGGGGGGAGACCCAGTACTTC. Its protein is CASSPETDRGETQYF.

The chain employs TRBV19 and TRBJ2-7; TRBD1 agrees at 8 bases. Germline-derived CDR1 and CDR2 are LNHDA and SQIVND (reference sequence). The CDR3 covers 15 residues. V shed 3 bases and J 1 base; nucleotides not matched to a gene: 5. CDR3 DNA: TGTGCCAGTAGTATTTGGGACAGGACTTCCTACGAGCAGTACTTC. Amino acids: CASSIWDRTSYEQYF.

The rearrangement uses TRBV9 and TRBJ1-3; possibly TRBD1 for D (5 bases). The CDR3 length is 14 residues. V was clipped by 3 bases and J by 2 bases, with 9 bases between them. Germline CDR1 and CDR2: SGDLS and YYNGEE. CDR3 bases: TGTGCCAGCAGCGCGGGGGTCGCTGGAAACACCATATATTTT. It specifies CASSAGVAGNTIYF.

The rearrangement uses TRBV15 and TRBJ1-2; D may be TRBD1 (5 bases). Germline V lookup: CDR1 LNHNV, CDR2 YYDKDF (reference sequence). CDR3 length equals 14 residues. Trimming took 3 bases from V and 3 from J, leaving 11 bases between them. CDR3: CATSRGRGHYGYTF. CDR3 DNA: TGTGCCACCAGCAGGGGAAGGGGTCACTATGGCTACACCTTC.

This chain connects TRBV9 to TRBJ1-4, with D maybe TRBD1 (5 bases). V was shortened by 4 bases and J by 3 bases, with 13 bases between the two germline ends. The length of the CDR3 is 15 residues. Germline V lookup: CDR1 SGDLS, CDR2 YYNGEE. The CDR3 protein is CASSPAGGSNEKLFF. CDR3 DNA sequence: TGTGCCAGCAGCCCAGCGGGGGGGTCTAATGAAAAACTGTTTTTT.

The rearrangement uses TRBV19 and TRBJ2-3, with TRBD2 matching 9 bases. V lost 9 bases to trimming and J lost 3 bases; unmatched junction nucleotides: 10. This CDR3 spans 15 amino acids. In germline, CDR1 is LNHDA, CDR2 SQIVND (reference sequence). The CDR3 coding sequence is TGTGCCAGCAAGGAGAACAGCGGGAGGACAGATACGCAGTATTTT. Translation: CASKENSGRTDTQYF.

A note on this clone: The same CDR3 can be traced to other DNA sequences in this sample. The chain combines TRBV30 with TRBJ2-3; no clear D. The CDR3 spans 12 residues. The germline V and J ends were trimmed by 3 bases and 3 bases, with 7 bases remaining between them. CDR1 is GTSNPN, CDR2 SVGIG, per germline (reference sequence). The chain's CDR3 is CAWSLGTDTQYF. CDR3 in DNA: TGTGCCTGGAGCCTCGGGACAGATACGCAGTATTTT.

The V and J genes are TRBV2 and TRBJ2-7; D is perhaps TRBD1 (6 bases). V was cut by 6 bases and J by 0 bases, with 12 bases left in between. Germline-derived CDR1 and CDR2 are SNHLY and FYNNEI. The CDR3 is 14 amino acids. The CDR3 reads CASSRTESSYEQYF. The DNA of the CDR3 is TGTGCCAGCAGCCGGACAGAGAGCTCCTACGAGCAGTACTTC.

V and J are TRBV19 and TRBJ2-1; 11 bases match TRBD2. V lost 0 bases and J lost 7; bases outside the gene matches: 8. Germline-derived CDR1 and CDR2 are LNHDA and SQIVND (reference sequence). The CDR3 is made up of 17 amino acids. CDR3 sequence: CASSIDSTSGSFNEQFF. In DNA form, the CDR3 reads TGTGCCAGTAGTATAGATTCCACTAGCGGGAGCTTTAATGAGCAGTTCTTC.

This chain joins TRBV10-1 and TRBJ1-1, with 9 bases lining up with TRBD1. CDR1 and CDR2 (germline): WNHNN, SYGVQD (reference sequence). The ends lost 6 bases at V and 4 bases at J; junction bases unmatched: 3. The CDR3 runs 13 residues. The CDR3 DNA reads TGCGCCAGCAGCTTGGACAGGGGCACTGAAGCTTTCTTT. Translation: CASSLDRGTEAFF.

The rearrangement links TRBV18 to TRBJ2-7, with 10 bases fitting TRBD1. The CDR3 runs 15 residues. V shed 6 bases, J shed 2 bases, and the junction held 7 bases outside the gene matches. Germline lookup yields CDR1 KGHSH and CDR2 LQKENI. CDR3 in amino acids: CASSTGTGVTYEQYF. As DNA, the CDR3 is TGTGCCAGCTCCACCGGGACAGGGGTCACCTACGAGCAGTACTTC.

The chain joins TRBV19 to TRBJ1-1; no reliable D call. V lost 4 bases to trimming and J lost 1 base, with 7 bases between them. CDR1 LNHDA and CDR2 SQIVND come from the germline V gene (reference sequence). The CDR3 has 13 residues. Here the CDR3 reads CASSNEQNTEAFF. DNA for the CDR3: TGTGCCAGTAGTAATGAACAGAACACTGAAGCTTTCTTT. Full variable domain (rest looked up from reference TRBV19 and TRBJ1-1): DGGITQSPKYLFRKEGQNVTLSCEQNLNHDAMYWYRQDPGQGLRLIYYSQIVNDFQKGDIAEGYSVSREKKESFPLTVTSAQKNPTAFYLCASSNEQNTEAFFGQGTRLTVV.

This sequence joins TRBV18 and TRBJ2-2, with 9 bases aligning to TRBD2. V was clipped by 0 bases and J by 4 bases; unmatched bases: 15. The length of the CDR3 is 20 residues. Looked up from germline, CDR1 is KGHSH and CDR2 is LQKENI. DNA of the CDR3: TGTGCCAGCTCACCACCCGGAAGGGCTAGCGGGGCCCCGAGCACCGGGGAGCTGTTTTTT. It is translated as CASSPPGRASGAPSTGELFF.

The sample holds one count of this clone. This same CDR3 is encoded by further DNA sequences in the sample. The rearrangement joins TRBV30 to TRBJ1-2; D may be TRBD1 (6 bases). CDR1 GTSNPN and CDR2 SVGIG come from the germline V gene (reference sequence). This CDR3 has 13 residues. Trimming removed 0 bases from V and 3 bases from J, with 8 bases in between. CDR3: CAWSVQGHYGYTF. DNA for the CDR3: TGTGCCTGGAGTGTACAGGGCCACTATGGCTACACCTTC. Full variable domain (remainder filled in from reference TRBV30 and TRBJ1-2): SQTIHQWPATLVQPVGSPLSLECTVEGTSNPNLYWYRQAAGRGLQLLFYSVGIGQISSEVPQNLSASRPQDRQFILSSKKLLLSDSGFYLCAWSVQGHYGYTFGSGTRLTVV.

This chain joins TRBV5-1 and TRBJ2-7, with TRBD2 as a possible D gene (6 bases). Trimming left V 4 bases short and J 2 bases short, with 16 bases between. This CDR3 contains 15 residues. Per germline, CDR1 SGHRS and CDR2 YFSETQ. In DNA, the CDR3 is TGCGCCAGCAGCCCAGGGATTGGGAGGACCTACGAGCAGTACTTC. Translation gives CASSPGIGRTYEQYF.

The chain carries TRBV30 and TRBJ1-4, with no clear D. The V gene's germline CDR1 is GTSNPN and CDR2 SVGIG (reference sequence). V gave up 0 bases and J gave up 3 bases, with 11 bases separating them. The CDR3 has 15 residues. CDR3 sequence (DNA): TGTGCCTGGAGTGTAGGCCGGGGAGCTAATGAAAAACTGTTTTTT. Translated: CAWSVGRGANEKLFF. The full variable domain, rest sourced from reference TRBV30 and TRBJ1-4, is SQTIHQWPATLVQPVGSPLSLECTVEGTSNPNLYWYRQAAGRGLQLLFYSVGIGQISSEVPQNLSASRPQDRQFILSSKKLLLSDSGFYLCAWSVGRGANEKLFFGSGTQLSVL.